The sequence of this TCR beta chain was determined in a study of radiation and T cells in renal cell carcinoma. Study at large: Nephrectomy followed 15 Gy stereotactic body radiation by 4 weeks.

Study conclusions and caveats: Top tumor clonotypes rose in blood 2 weeks post-radiation, then contracted.

This clone occurred once. Its antigen is unidentified. As to time point: baseline pretreatment blood. As to treatment: 15 Gy SBRT to primary tumor, nephrectomy 4 weeks later. Radiation-treated patients gave blood at baseline, week 2 and week 4. TCRdb's copy holds only in-frame clones and misses some; the assay was immunoSEQ multiplex PCR. Of approximately 150,000 clones in the sample, 88% are singletons; the top ten hold roughly 4%. The CDR3 covers 16 residues. Trimming cost V 2 bases and J 4 bases, with 12 bases left between them. Germline CDR1 reads KGHSH; CDR2 reads LQKENI. This receptor was identified in a woman in her sixties or seventies with renal cell carcinoma. The input for sequencing was blood, taken from a patient whose treatment included radiotherapy and nephrectomy. The chain couples TRBV18 to TRBJ2-6, with D perhaps matching TRBD1 (5 bases). The CDR3: CASSPAQGSGANVLTF. In DNA, the CDR3 is TGTGCCAGCTCACCAGCTCAGGGCTCCGGGGCCAACGTCCTGACTTTC.